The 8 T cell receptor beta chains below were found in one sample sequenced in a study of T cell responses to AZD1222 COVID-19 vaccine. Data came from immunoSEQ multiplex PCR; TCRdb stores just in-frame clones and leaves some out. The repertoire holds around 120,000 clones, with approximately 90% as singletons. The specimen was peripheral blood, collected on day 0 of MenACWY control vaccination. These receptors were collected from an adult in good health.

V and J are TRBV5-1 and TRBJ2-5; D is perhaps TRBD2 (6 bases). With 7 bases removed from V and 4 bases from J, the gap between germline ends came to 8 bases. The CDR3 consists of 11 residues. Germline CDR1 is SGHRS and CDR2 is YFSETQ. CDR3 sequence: CASGGIETQYF. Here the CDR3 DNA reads TGCGCCAGCGGGGGGATAGAGACCCAGTACTTC.

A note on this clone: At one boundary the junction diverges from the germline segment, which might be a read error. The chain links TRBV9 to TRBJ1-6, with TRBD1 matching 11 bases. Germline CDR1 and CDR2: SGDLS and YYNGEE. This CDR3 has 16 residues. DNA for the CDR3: TGTGCCCGCAGCGGGGGGGGGACAGGGGGAAATTCACCCCTCCACTTT. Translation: CARSGGGTGGNSPLHF.

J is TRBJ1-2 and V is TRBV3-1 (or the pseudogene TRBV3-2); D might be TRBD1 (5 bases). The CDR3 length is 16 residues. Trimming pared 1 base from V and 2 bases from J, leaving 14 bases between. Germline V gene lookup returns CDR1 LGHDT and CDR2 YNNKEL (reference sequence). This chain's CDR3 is CASSQVGELSNYGYTF. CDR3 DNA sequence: TGTGCCAGCAGCCAAGTGGGGGAACTATCAAACTATGGCTACACCTTC.

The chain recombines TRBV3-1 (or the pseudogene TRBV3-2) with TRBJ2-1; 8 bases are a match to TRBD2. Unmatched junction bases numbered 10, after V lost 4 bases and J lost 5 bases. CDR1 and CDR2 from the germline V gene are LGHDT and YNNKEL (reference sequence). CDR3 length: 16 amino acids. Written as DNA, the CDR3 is TGTGCCAGCAGCCCCAAACTAGCGGCTTCCGACAATGAGCAGTTCTTC. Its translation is CASSPKLAASDNEQFF.

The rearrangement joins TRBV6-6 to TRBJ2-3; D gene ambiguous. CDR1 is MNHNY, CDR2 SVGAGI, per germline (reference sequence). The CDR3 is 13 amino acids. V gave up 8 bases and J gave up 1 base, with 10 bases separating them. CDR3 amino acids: CASRHVGTDTQYF. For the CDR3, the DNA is TGTGCCAGCCGACACGTCGGCACAGATACGCAGTATTTT.

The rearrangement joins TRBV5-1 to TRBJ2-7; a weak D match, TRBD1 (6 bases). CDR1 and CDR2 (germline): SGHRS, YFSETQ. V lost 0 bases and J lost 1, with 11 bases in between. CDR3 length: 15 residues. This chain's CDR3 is CASSLAGTPSYEQYF. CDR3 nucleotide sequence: TGCGCCAGCAGCTTGGCCGGGACACCTTCCTACGAGCAGTACTTC. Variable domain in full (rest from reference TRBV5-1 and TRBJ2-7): KAGVTQTPRYLIKTRGQQVTLSCSPISGHRSVSWYQQTPGQGLQFLFEYFSETQRNKGNFPGRFSGRQFSNSRSEMNVSTLELGDSALYLCASSLAGTPSYEQYFGPGTRLTVT.

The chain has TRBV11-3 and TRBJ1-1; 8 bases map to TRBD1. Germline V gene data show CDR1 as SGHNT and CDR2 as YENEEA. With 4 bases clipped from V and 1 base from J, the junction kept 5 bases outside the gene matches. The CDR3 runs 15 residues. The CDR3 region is CASSYDRGKNTEAFF. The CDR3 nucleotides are TGTGCCAGCAGCTACGACAGGGGAAAGAACACTGAAGCTTTCTTT.

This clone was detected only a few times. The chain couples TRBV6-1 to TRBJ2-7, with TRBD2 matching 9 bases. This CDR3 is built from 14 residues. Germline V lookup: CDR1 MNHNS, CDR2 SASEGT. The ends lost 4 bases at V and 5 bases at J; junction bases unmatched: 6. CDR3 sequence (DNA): TGTGCCAGCAGTGTAGCGGGAGAACTCCACGAGCAGTACTTC. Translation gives CASSVAGELHEQYF.